Presented here are 27 T cell receptor beta chains from one specimen sequenced in a study of CXCR3-negative and CXCR3-positive naive CD8 T cells. UMI-labeled 5' RACE TRB cDNA libraries were prepared from the cells. TCRdb reprocessed the 5' RACE reads, with one entry per CDR3 protein and no DNA. Its table lists 130,000 or so distinct CDR3 sequences. The sequenced sample was naive CXCR3- CD8+ T cells from blood. The subset denotes: CD45RO-CCR7+CD27+CD95- naive CD8+ T cells lacking CXCR3 (TNR3-). The receptor set was obtained from a human donor in good health. Some clones in this sample may be carry-over from other donors' samples.

The V call is TRBV19, the J call TRBJ2-2; TCRdb's D call, TRBD1, is unchecked because there is no DNA. The V gene's germline CDR1 is LNHDA and CDR2 SQIVND (reference sequence). This CDR3 comprises 13 residues. This chain's CDR3 is CASIDRATGELFF.

The rearrangement joins TRBV5-1 to TRBJ2-1; as DNA is missing, the TRBD2 call by TCRdb cannot be tested. Germline-derived CDR1 and CDR2 are SGHRS and YFSETQ. The CDR3 totals 18 residues. The CDR3 sequence: CASSTPGLAGGPNNEQFF. Supplemented by reference TRBV5-1 and TRBJ2-1, the full variable domain reads KAGVTQTPRYLIKTRGQQVTLSCSPISGHRSVSWYQQTPGQGLQFLFEYFSETQRNKGNFPGRFSGRQFSNSRSEMNVSTLELGDSALYLCASSTPGLAGGPNNEQFFGPGTRLTVL.

The V and J genes are TRBV4-2 and TRBJ2-5; with no DNA, the TCRdb D assignment of TRBD2 cannot be verified. Germline loops: CDR1 LGHNA, CDR2 YNFKEQ. The CDR3 covers 17 residues. This chain's CDR3 is CASSHGAGASGQETQYF.

The chain has TRBV7-9 and TRBJ2-1; TCRdb reports TRBD2, a call that lacks DNA to check it against. CDR1 SEHNR and CDR2 FQNEAQ come from the germline V gene (reference sequence). CDR3 length: 15 amino acids. The CDR3 is CASSLVGTGGNEQFF.

The V gene is TRBV29-1, the J gene TRBJ2-3; the TRBD2 assignment by TCRdb is unverifiable without DNA. The CDR3 is made up of 16 amino acids. Looked up from germline, CDR1 is SQVTM and CDR2 is ANQGSEA. CDR3 residues: CSATGLAETQTDTQYF.

J is TRBJ1-2 and V is TRBV4-3. The CDR3 is 13 amino acids. Germline V lookup: CDR1 LGHNA, CDR2 YSLEER. The CDR3 is CASSPGHSYGYTF.

The V gene is TRBV14, the J gene TRBJ2-5. Germline V gene data show CDR1 as SGHDN and CDR2 as FVKESK. This CDR3 spans 14 amino acids. CDR3 sequence reads: CASSQEVYEETQYF.

J is TRBJ2-1 and V is TRBV12-3 or TRBV12-4; lacking DNA, the TRBD1 call made by TCRdb goes unchecked. The CDR3 length is 13 residues. CDR3 sequence: CASSFGGANEQFF.

The rearrangement joins TRBV14 to TRBJ2-7. Germline CDR1 SGHDN, CDR2 FVKESK. This CDR3 contains 14 residues. The CDR3 spells CASSQDGVHYEQYF.

The chain carries TRBV5-5 and TRBJ2-5; the TCRdb D gene call, TRBD2, has no DNA to confirm it. CDR3 length: 17 amino acids. The V gene's germline CDR1 is SGHKS and CDR2 YYEKEE (reference sequence). The CDR3 is CASSLVVERGFQETQYF.

The rearrangement links TRBV18 to TRBJ1-2. This CDR3 has 12 residues. Germline CDR1 reads KGHSH; CDR2 reads LQKENI. The CDR3 protein is CASSLSGDGYTF. The full variable domain, completed using reference TRBV18 and TRBJ1-2, is NAGVMQNPRHLVRRRGQEARLRCSPMKGHSHVYWYRQLPEEGLKFMVYLQKENIIDESGMPKERFSAEFPKEGPSILRIQQVVRGDSAAYFCASSLSGDGYTFGSGTRLTVV.

The J gene is TRBJ2-5, the V gene TRBV7-9; the TCRdb D gene call, TRBD2, has no DNA to confirm it. This CDR3 is built from 16 residues. Germline V gives CDR1 SEHNR, CDR2 FQNEAQ (reference sequence). The CDR3: CASSSGLAGGKETQYF.

The rearrangement uses TRBV2 and TRBJ2-4; TCRdb reports TRBD1, a call that lacks DNA to check it against. CDR1 and CDR2 from the germline V gene are SNHLY and FYNNEI. The CDR3 is 17 residues long. The CDR3 here is CASSYSGYLGPENIQYF.

This chain uses TRBV14 with TRBJ1-1; TCRdb returns TRBD1, unconfirmable since there is no DNA. Germline CDR1 reads SGHDN; CDR2 reads FVKESK. The CDR3 has 16 amino acids. The CDR3 sequence is CASSQPHTGSNTEAFF.

CDR3 region: CSVDWTSGSYNEQFF. This chain uses TRBV29-1 with TRBJ2-1; TCRdb calls TRBD2, which cannot be checked without DNA. This CDR3 spans 15 amino acids. The germline CDR1 and CDR2 sequences are SQVTM and ANQGSEA.

The chain combines TRBV29-1 with TRBJ2-5. Per the germline V gene, CDR1 is SQVTM and CDR2 is ANQGSEA. The CDR3 consists of 14 residues. The CDR3 loop reads CSVEGWSAQETQYF.

V gene TRBV29-1 combines with J gene TRBJ2-1; lacking DNA, the TRBD2 call made by TCRdb goes unchecked. Germline V gene data show CDR1 as SQVTM and CDR2 as ANQGSEA. The CDR3 spans 13 residues. The CDR3 reads CSVELRESDEQFF.

The V gene is TRBV29-1, the J gene TRBJ2-7; TCRdb picks TRBD1, but there is no DNA to check that call. This CDR3 has 14 amino acids. CDR1 is SQVTM and CDR2 is ANQGSEA in the germline V gene. This chain's CDR3 is CSVLTGNNYYEQYF.

The chain uses TRBV9 and TRBJ2-1; TCRdb names TRBD2, which stays unverified in the absence of DNA. This CDR3 region has 15 residues. Germline V gives CDR1 SGDLS, CDR2 YYNGEE. CDR3 sequence reads: CASSVGLAENNEQFF. Looking up the rest from reference TRBV9 and TRBJ2-1 gives the full variable domain: DSGVTQTPKHLITATGQRVTLRCSPRSGDLSVYWYQQSLDQGLQFLIQYYNGEERAKGNILERFSAQQFPDLHSELNLSSLELGDSALYFCASSVGLAENNEQFFGPGTRLTVL.

The CDR3 sequence: CASSLYPGQTNYGYTF. This chain links TRBV28 with TRBJ1-2; checking the TCRdb D call of TRBD1 is not possible without DNA. There are 16 residues in the CDR3. CDR1 and CDR2 (germline): MDHEN, SYDVKM.

The chain recombines TRBV27 with TRBJ2-3; the TRBD1 assignment by TCRdb is unverifiable without DNA. The CDR3 extends over 15 amino acids. Germline CDR1 and CDR2: MNHEY and SMNVEV (reference sequence). The CDR3: CASSSSRSGTDTQYF.

The rearrangement uses TRBV5-6 and TRBJ2-1; TCRdb indicates TRBD2, and absent DNA this call remains unverified. Germline-derived CDR1 and CDR2 are SGHDT and YYEEEE. The CDR3 totals 13 residues. This CDR3 is CASSLVVVGEQFF.

V usage is TRBV6-5 and J usage is TRBJ1-4; TCRdb names TRBD1, which stays unverified in the absence of DNA. CDR3 size: 14 residues. Germline-derived CDR1 and CDR2 are MNHEY and SVGAGI. CDR3: CASRPQGAKEKLFF.

This chain uses TRBV29-1 with TRBJ2-1. The CDR3 extends over 13 amino acids. Germline values: CDR1 SQVTM, CDR2 ANQGSEA. This chain's CDR3 is CSTAGRSYNEQFF.

The chain recombines TRBV6-5 with TRBJ1-5; the TRBD1 assignment by TCRdb is unverifiable without DNA. The germline V gene has CDR1 MNHEY and CDR2 SVGAGI. The CDR3 contains 13 residues. The chain's CDR3 is CASSYGGHQPQHF.

The V gene is TRBV9, the J gene TRBJ2-4. Germline V gene lookup returns CDR1 SGDLS and CDR2 YYNGEE. The CDR3 length is 14 residues. The CDR3 region is CASSEGLAKNIQYF.

The genes are TRBV5-5 and TRBJ1-1. There are 13 residues in the CDR3. Germline V gene lookup returns CDR1 SGHKS and CDR2 YYEKEE (reference sequence). The CDR3 is CASSVDLNTEAFF.